This paragraph covers one TCR beta chain sequence. The target of this receptor is not known. No base qualities exist here, and no much larger clone lies one base off it. TCR beta repertoires were profiled from peripheral blood of under 15 young patients with multiple sclerosis to demonstrate the VDJtools post-analysis software. The multiple sclerosis patients were children and adolescents between about 6 and 16 years of age. Sequences SGHTA (CDR1) and FQGTGA (CDR2) are obtained from the germline V gene. V is reduced by 5 bases and J by 9 bases, leaving a spacing of 14 bases between them. The CDR3 sequence holds 13 residues, the cysteine and phenylalanine included. CDR3 DNA only is kept here, 39 bases in frame from base 1. This entry comes from a study of post-analysis software for immune sequencing data (dated by TCRdb to about 2015). Describing the broader study: Disease courses on record covered relapsing-remitting, secondary progressive and progressive-relapsing multiple sclerosis, though some patients had no subtype annotation. A subset of samples was prepared in parallel using single-end sample barcoding, then pooled and co-amplified after Illumina adapter ligation. The patient repertoires were compared against 11 previously published healthy control repertoires obtained from donors aged 6 to 25 years.

The library was produced with PCR. TCRdb lists the instrument as Illumina HiSeq 2500. Unique molecular identifiers were incorporated into TCR beta cDNA libraries to reduce PCR and sequencing biases. Per 1 to 10 million input T cells, roughly 500,000 cDNA molecules were obtained, such that each molecule approximated one T cell. Patient libraries were prepared and sequenced with the same protocol used for the earlier healthy control dataset. Within a given batch, samples were prepared together, multiplexed and sequenced on the same HiSeq lane. For the original study's pipeline: Raw barcoded reads were processed with MIGEC, and single-read molecular identifier groups were discarded before consensus assembly and CDR3 extraction. VDJtools was used for post-analysis of the clonotype tables, and diversity was normalized by down-sampling every dataset to the size of the smallest sample. In repertoire overlap clustering, CDR3 amino acid sequences, but not nucleotide sequences, were matched to correct batch-related cross-sample contamination. In-frame beta chains were kept once TCRdb had trimmed the public reads at Q25 with fastp and called clones with MiXCR. Identical CDR3 proteins give one entry, which carries the most common genes and DNA. The V and J calls reflect TCRdb's pipeline rather than the authors' work. The sample includes about 820,000 distinct CDR3 sequences, with approximately 53% observed a single time. The ten largest clones capture 4.6% of the sample.

Results the study describes overall, beyond this receptor: The control group was slightly older than the multiple sclerosis patient group. Four or five TRBV segments, including TRBV5-6, TRBV5-1 and TRBV20-1, were significantly more frequent in patients than controls. Compared with controls, multiple sclerosis patients had significantly lower normalized Chao1 diversity, a finding suggesting substantial peripheral T-cell clonal expansion. Strong co-clustering of samples prepared in the same batch was shown by direct clustering with F measure, prompting a batch-effect correction.

What was sequenced was blood. The TCR sequence derives from a girl between 5 and 17 years old with multiple sclerosis. Here the chain combines TRBV7-3 and TRBJ2-1, with TRBD2 tentatively as D gene (6 bases match). The sequenced DNA: TGTGCCAGCAGCCAGGACGGGAGAGGTGAGCAGTTCTTC. Translation gives CASSQDGRGEQFF.